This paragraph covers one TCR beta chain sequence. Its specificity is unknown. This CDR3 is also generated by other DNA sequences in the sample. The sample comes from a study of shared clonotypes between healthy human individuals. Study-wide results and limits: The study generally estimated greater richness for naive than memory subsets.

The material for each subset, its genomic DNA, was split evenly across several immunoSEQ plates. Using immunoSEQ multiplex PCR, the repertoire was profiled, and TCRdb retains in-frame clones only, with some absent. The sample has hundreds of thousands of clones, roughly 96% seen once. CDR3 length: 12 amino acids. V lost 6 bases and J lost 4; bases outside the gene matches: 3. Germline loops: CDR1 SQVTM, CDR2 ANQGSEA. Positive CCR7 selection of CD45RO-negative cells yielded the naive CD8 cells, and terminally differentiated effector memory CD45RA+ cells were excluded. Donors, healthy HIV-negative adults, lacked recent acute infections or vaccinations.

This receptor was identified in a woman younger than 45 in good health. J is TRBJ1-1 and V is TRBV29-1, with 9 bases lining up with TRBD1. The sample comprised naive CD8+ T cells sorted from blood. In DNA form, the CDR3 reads TGCAGCGTGGGACAGGGAGGCACTGAAGCTTTCTTT. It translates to CSVGQGGTEAFF.